The present entry profiles one T cell receptor beta chain with its context. The V and J ends lost 5 bases and 2 bases respectively, with 10 bases between them. Looked up from germline, CDR1 is MDHEN and CDR2 is SYDVKM. The CDR3 is made up of 13 amino acids. The sample comes from a study of blood T cell repertoires in COVID-19. Study context: T cells, B-cell-depleted T cells, or PBMCs provided the cDNA or gDNA that served as material.

Original processing notes: Nucleated cell number was recorded as an estimate derived from reference gene primer amplification. Using immunoSEQ multiplex PCR, the repertoire was profiled, and TCRdb retains in-frame clones only, with some absent. V, J and clone size derive from that table, while D and trimming were established from the DNA sequence. The table lists about 200,000 clones, roughly 90% of them singletons, with 0.53% in the top ten. The TCR was taken from a man in his forties or fifties with acute or convalescent COVID-19. The chain carries TRBV28 and TRBJ2-7; D uncertain. The sequenced sample consisted of peripheral blood. The CDR3 sequence is CASSTVYTYEQYF. The CDR3 coding sequence is TGTGCCAGCAGTACAGTGTACACCTACGAGCAGTACTTC. The whole variable domain, remainder taken from reference TRBV28 and TRBJ2-7, is DVKVTQSSRYLVKRTGEKVFLECVQDMDHENMFWYRQDPGLGLRLIYFSYDVKMKEKGDIPEGYSVSREKKERFSLILESASTNQTSMYLCASSTVYTYEQYFGPGTRLTVT.